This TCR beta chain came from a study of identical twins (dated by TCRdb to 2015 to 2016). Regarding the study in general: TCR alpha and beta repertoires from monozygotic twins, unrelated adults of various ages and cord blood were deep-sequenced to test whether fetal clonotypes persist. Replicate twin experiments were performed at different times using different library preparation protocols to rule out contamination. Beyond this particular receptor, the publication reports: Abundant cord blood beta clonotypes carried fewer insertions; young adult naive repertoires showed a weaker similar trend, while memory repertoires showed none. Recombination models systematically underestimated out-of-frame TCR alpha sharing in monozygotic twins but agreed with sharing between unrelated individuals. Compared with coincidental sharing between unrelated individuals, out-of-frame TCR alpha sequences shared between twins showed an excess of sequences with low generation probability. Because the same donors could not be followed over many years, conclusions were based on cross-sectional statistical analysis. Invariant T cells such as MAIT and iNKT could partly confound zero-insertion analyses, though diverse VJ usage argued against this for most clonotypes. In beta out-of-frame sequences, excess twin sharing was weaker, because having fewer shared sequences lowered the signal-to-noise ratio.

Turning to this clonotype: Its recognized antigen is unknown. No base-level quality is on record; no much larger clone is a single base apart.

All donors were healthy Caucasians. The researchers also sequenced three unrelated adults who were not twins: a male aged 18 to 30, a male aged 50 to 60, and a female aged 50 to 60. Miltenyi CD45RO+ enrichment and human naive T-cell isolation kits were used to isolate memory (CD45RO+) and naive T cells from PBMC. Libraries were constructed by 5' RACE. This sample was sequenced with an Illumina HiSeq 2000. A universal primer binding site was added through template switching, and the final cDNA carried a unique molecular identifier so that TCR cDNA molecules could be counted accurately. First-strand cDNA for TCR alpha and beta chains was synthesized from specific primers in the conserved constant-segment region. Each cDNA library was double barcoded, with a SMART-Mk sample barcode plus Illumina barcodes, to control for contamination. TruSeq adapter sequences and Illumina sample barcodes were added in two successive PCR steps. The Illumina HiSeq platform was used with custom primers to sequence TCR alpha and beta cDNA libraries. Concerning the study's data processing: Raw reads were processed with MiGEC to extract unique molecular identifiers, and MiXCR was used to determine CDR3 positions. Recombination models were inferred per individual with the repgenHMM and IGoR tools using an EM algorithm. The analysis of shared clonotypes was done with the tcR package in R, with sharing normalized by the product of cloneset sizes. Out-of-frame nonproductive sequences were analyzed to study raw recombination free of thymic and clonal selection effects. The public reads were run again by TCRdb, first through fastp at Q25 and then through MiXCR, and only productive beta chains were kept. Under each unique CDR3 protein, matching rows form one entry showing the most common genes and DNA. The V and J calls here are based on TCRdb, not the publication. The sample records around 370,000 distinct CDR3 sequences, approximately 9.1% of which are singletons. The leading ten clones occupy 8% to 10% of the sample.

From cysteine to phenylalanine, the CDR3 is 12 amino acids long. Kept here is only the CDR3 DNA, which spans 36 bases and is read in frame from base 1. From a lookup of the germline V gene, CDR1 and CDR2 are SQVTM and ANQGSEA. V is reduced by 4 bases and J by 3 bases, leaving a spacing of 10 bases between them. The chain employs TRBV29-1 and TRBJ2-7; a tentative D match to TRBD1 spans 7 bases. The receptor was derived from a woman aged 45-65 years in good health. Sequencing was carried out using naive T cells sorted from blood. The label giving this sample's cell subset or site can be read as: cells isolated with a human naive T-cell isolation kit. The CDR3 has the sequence CSVARGVYEQYF. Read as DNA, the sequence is TGCAGCGTTGCCAGGGGGGTCTACGAGCAGTACTTC.